The 29 T cell receptor beta chains in this list originate from one sample, sequenced in a study of cytomegalovirus exposure and HLA in healthy donors. PCR amplification relied on 60 Vbeta primers (plus 13 Jbeta primers). The data were produced by immunoSEQ multiplex PCR, yet TCRdb's version contains in-frame clones alone and is incomplete. The sample contains roughly 120,000 clones, 75% of which appear only once. The sample consisted of PBMCs. These receptors were taken from a woman between 18 and 29 years old in good health and CMV-seronegative.

This chain connects TRBV9 to TRBJ1-1, with D tentatively TRBD1 (6 bases). Trimming left V 0 bases short and J 5 bases short, with 11 bases between. Per the germline V gene, CDR1 is SGDLS and CDR2 is YYNGEE. The CDR3 runs 14 residues. The CDR3 DNA reads TGTGCCAGCAGCGTAGCAGGCAGGGGTACTGAAGCTTTCTTT. Its translation: CASSVAGRGTEAFF. The full variable domain, in which reference TRBV9 and TRBJ1-1 provide the parts outside the CDR3, is DSGVTQTPKHLITATGQRVTLRCSPRSGDLSVYWYQQSLDQGLQFLIQYYNGEERAKGNILERFSAQQFPDLHSELNLSSLELGDSALYFCASSVAGRGTEAFFGQGTRLTVV.

The rearrangement links TRBV6-5 to TRBJ2-7, with 10 nucleotides matching TRBD2. In germline, CDR1 is MNHEY, CDR2 SVGAGI. V shed 6 bases, J shed 4 bases, and the junction held 9 bases outside the gene matches. The CDR3 is made up of 15 amino acids. The CDR3 sequence is CASRHQRGGAYEQYF. The CDR3, as DNA: TGTGCCAGCAGGCACCAGCGGGGGGGCGCTTACGAGCAGTACTTC.

The chain combines TRBV5-5 with TRBJ2-2; the match to TRBD1 covers 9 bases. Germline V lookup: CDR1 SGHKS, CDR2 YYEKEE (reference sequence). This CDR3 has 15 amino acids. Trimming cost V 4 bases and J 4 bases; bases outside gene matches: 5. The CDR3 loop reads CASSKGQGVTGELFF. The CDR3 DNA reads as TGTGCCAGCAGCAAGGGACAGGGAGTCACCGGGGAGCTGTTTTTT. Full variable domain (outside the CDR3, taken from reference TRBV5-5 and TRBJ2-2): DAGVTQSPTHLIKTRGQQVTLRCSPISGHKSVSWYQQVLGQGPQFIFQYYEKEERGRGNFPDRFSARQFPNYSSELNVNALLLGDSALYLCASSKGQGVTGELFFGEGSRLTVL.

The J gene is TRBJ1-5, the V gene TRBV6-1, with 7 nucleotides matching TRBD1. The CDR3 loop spans 14 amino acids. V lost 4 bases and J lost 2; bases outside the gene matches: 2. Looked up from germline, CDR1 is MNHNS and CDR2 is SASEGT. DNA for the CDR3: TGTGCCAGCAGTGGAACAGGGGGCAATCAGCCCCAGCATTTT. This sequence encodes CASSGTGGNQPQHF.

The chain uses TRBV18 and TRBJ1-5; D remains unclear. The CDR3 sequence is 15 residues long. The V gene lost 0 bases and the J gene lost 0 bases, with 6 bases spanning the gap. Germline V CDR1 and CDR2: KGHSH, LQKENI. CDR3 region: CASSPPGGSNQPQHF. CDR3 DNA sequence: TGTGCCAGCTCACCACCGGGAGGTAGCAATCAGCCCCAGCATTTT.

As concerns this clone: Additional DNA sequences in this sample encode the identical CDR3. In nucleotides, the CDR3 is TGTGCCAGCAGCTTAGGGAGAGGATCCTACGAGCAGTACTTC. Its translation is CASSLGRGSYEQYF. The chain joins TRBV7-2 to TRBJ2-7; D gene uncertain. The CDR3 sequence is 14 residues long. Germline V gene data show CDR1 as SGHTA and CDR2 as FQGNSA. V lost 1 base to trimming and J lost 1 base, with 8 bases between them.

The chain carries TRBV6-5 and TRBJ2-7, with D maybe TRBD2 (5 bases). CDR3 length equals 15 residues. V was cut by 2 bases and J by 1 base, with 12 bases left in between. Germline V gives CDR1 MNHEY, CDR2 SVGAGI. The CDR3 bases are TGTGCCAGCAGTTACAGCGCGGGCAGATCCTACGAGCAGTACTTC. Translation gives CASSYSAGRSYEQYF.

The V and J genes are TRBV9 and TRBJ1-2; TRBD1 agrees at 9 bases. V lost 3 bases and J lost 2; bases outside the gene matches: 8. The CDR3 loop spans 16 amino acids. Germline V lookup: CDR1 SGDLS, CDR2 YYNGEE. CDR3 in DNA: TGTGCCAGCAGCGAGGGGGGACAGGGCATCAACTATGGCTACACCTTC. Its protein is CASSEGGQGINYGYTF.

This clone turned up a few times. This same CDR3 is encoded by further DNA sequences in the sample. The chain carries TRBV19 and TRBJ2-7; 7 bases fit TRBD1. The CDR3 loop spans 14 amino acids. From germline, CDR1 is LNHDA and CDR2 SQIVND (reference sequence). Germline trimming cut 5 bases from V and 2 bases from J; bases unmatched to any gene: 6. CDR3 sequence (DNA): TGTGCCAGTAGTCCCGGGCAGGGGGCCTACGAGCAGTACTTC. It is translated as CASSPGQGAYEQYF.

The chain joins TRBV7-6 to TRBJ2-3; 7 nucleotides line up with TRBD1. In germline, CDR1 is SGHVS, CDR2 FNYEAQ. The CDR3 spans 13 residues. Trimming removed 5 bases from V and 7 bases from J; junction bases left unmatched: 6. The DNA for the CDR3 is TGTGCCAGCAGCCGGAGACAGGGTAATACGCAGTATTTT. Its protein product is CASSRRQGNTQYF.

This chain uses TRBV30 with TRBJ2-3, with unresolved D. The V end lost 1 base, the J end lost 10 bases, and 12 bases lay between the germline ends. CDR1 and CDR2 (germline): GTSNPN, SVGIG (reference sequence). The CDR3 is 12 amino acids. The CDR3 DNA follows: TGTGCCTGGAGTGGGGCGTCACCAGCGCAGTATTTT. It is translated as CAWSGASPAQYF. The whole variable domain, filled in from reference TRBV30 and TRBJ2-3, reads SQTIHQWPATLVQPVGSPLSLECTVEGTSNPNLYWYRQAAGRGLQLLFYSVGIGQISSEVPQNLSASRPQDRQFILSSKKLLLSDSGFYLCAWSGASPAQYFGPGTRLTVL.

The chain uses TRBV19 and TRBJ2-2; maybe TRBD1 (5 bases). The germline V gene has CDR1 LNHDA and CDR2 SQIVND (reference sequence). The CDR3 consists of 14 residues. Trimming took off 3 bases at V and 1 base at J, with 6 bases between the two ends. As DNA, the CDR3 is TGTGCCAGTAGTATCACAGGGAACACCGGGGAGCTGTTTTTT. Translation: CASSITGNTGELFF.

This clone was recorded once. The chain is built from TRBV5-1 and TRBJ2-3; maybe TRBD2 (6 bases). The germline CDR1 and CDR2 sequences are SGHRS and YFSETQ. V gave up 5 bases and J gave up 5 bases, with 15 bases separating them. The CDR3 extends over 14 amino acids. The CDR3 region is CASRQAGQGDTQYF. CDR3 DNA: TGCGCCAGCAGGCAGGCGGGGCAGGGAGATACGCAGTATTTT. Based on the CDR3 plus reference TRBV5-1 and TRBJ2-3, the full variable domain is KAGVTQTPRYLIKTRGQQVTLSCSPISGHRSVSWYQQTPGQGLQFLFEYFSETQRNKGNFPGRFSGRQFSNSRSEMNVSTLELGDSALYLCASRQAGQGDTQYFGPGTRLTVL.

This clone was counted only a few times. The chain carries TRBV27 and TRBJ2-1; tentatively, D is TRBD1 (5 bases). This CDR3 is 15 amino acids long. V gave up 6 bases and J gave up 8 bases, with 20 bases separating them. CDR1 and CDR2 from the germline V gene are MNHEY and SMNVEV (reference sequence). CDR3 nucleotide sequence: TGTGCCAGCAGCAAAACAGGCGAACCTATTGATGAGCAGTTCTTC. Translated, it gives CASSKTGEPIDEQFF.

The chain recombines TRBV7-2 with TRBJ2-5; 9 bases are a match to TRBD2. The CDR3 covers 16 residues. CDR1 is SGHTA and CDR2 is FQGNSA in the germline V gene. V was pared by 2 bases and J by 5 bases, with 9 bases of the junction left unmatched. The CDR3 DNA follows: TGTGCCAGCAGCTTACGAGCGGGGGGTTCTGGGGAGACCCAGTACTTC. This encodes CASSLRAGGSGETQYF. Full variable domain (missing parts from reference TRBV7-2 and TRBJ2-5): GAGVSQSPSNKVTEKGKDVELRCDPISGHTALYWYRQSLGQGLEFLIYFQGNSAPDKSGLPSDRFSAERTGGSVSTLTIQRTQQEDSAVYLCASSLRAGGSGETQYFGPGTRLLVL.

The chain carries TRBV28 and TRBJ1-2; no clear D. Trimming left V 5 bases short and J 4 bases short, with 20 bases between. The CDR3 extends over 16 amino acids. Germline CDR1 reads MDHEN; CDR2 reads SYDVKM. The CDR3 DNA sequence: TGTGCCAGCAGTATCCACCCAGCGGCCCGGGGCTATGGCTACACCTTC. Translation: CASSIHPAARGYGYTF.

The rearrangement links TRBV4-1 to TRBJ2-5; a weak D match, TRBD2 (6 bases). CDR3 length equals 16 residues. With 2 bases removed from V and 3 bases from J, the gap between germline ends came to 16 bases. Germline loops: CDR1 MGHRA, CDR2 YSYEKL. This chain's CDR3 is CASSQRHIPGEETQYF. The CDR3 nucleotides read TGCGCCAGCAGCCAACGGCACATCCCGGGGGAAGAGACCCAGTACTTC.

The genes are TRBV4-2 and TRBJ1-5, with 8 bases fitting TRBD1. The CDR3 has 15 residues. Germline lookup yields CDR1 LGHNA and CDR2 YNFKEQ. J lost 5 bases, V lost 2 bases, and 5 bases had no gene match. CDR3 loop: CASSQSDRDHQPQHF. Here the CDR3 DNA reads TGTGCCAGCAGCCAATCGGACAGGGACCATCAGCCCCAGCATTTT.

V usage is TRBV5-6 and J usage is TRBJ1-1; D call uncertain. The germline V gene encodes CDR1 SGHDT and CDR2 YYEEEE. CDR3 length: 14 amino acids. V was clipped by 4 bases and J by 4 bases, with 14 bases between them. The CDR3 coding sequence is TGTGCCAGCAGCCCTAATCCTGGTCCCACTGAAGCTTTCTTT. This codes for CASSPNPGPTEAFF.

V and J are TRBV6-6 and TRBJ1-1, with a tentative D call TRBD1 (6 bases). The CDR3 is 14 residues long. Between the trimmed V and J ends, which lost 7 bases and 5 bases, there was a span of 17 bases. Per the germline V gene, CDR1 is MNHNY and CDR2 is SVGAGI (reference sequence). CDR3 nucleotides: TGTGCCAGCACCATAGGGGGATCGGGGACTGAAGCTTTCTTT. It translates to CASTIGGSGTEAFF.

The table lists this clone with a few counts. The V gene is TRBV19, the J gene TRBJ2-7; 7 bases agree with TRBD1. Germline lookup yields CDR1 LNHDA and CDR2 SQIVND (reference sequence). The CDR3 is made up of 15 amino acids. The V and J ends lost 5 bases and 7 bases, in that order; junction bases with no gene match: 14. CDR3 nucleotides: TGTGCCAGTAGTTTAACCGGGACAGCCTTACAGGAGCAGTACTTC. The encoded protein is CASSLTGTALQEQYF.

This clone was seen only once. The gene calls are TRBV6-1 and TRBJ1-2; no firm D call. The CDR3 runs to 15 residues. In germline, CDR1 is MNHNS, CDR2 SASEGT. V shed 3 bases and J shed 5 bases, with 16 bases lying between them. The CDR3 DNA is TGTGCCAGCAGTGAGCTGGGAGCGGGTGCGTATGGCTACACCTTC. Translated, it gives CASSELGAGAYGYTF.

This clone was recorded once. The gene calls are TRBV29-1 and TRBJ2-5, with D maybe TRBD2 (5 bases). Germline V lookup: CDR1 SQVTM, CDR2 ANQGSEA. CDR3 length: 12 amino acids. Trimming stripped 7 bases from V and 2 bases from J, with 11 bases between. The CDR3, as DNA: TGCAGCGGAGGGATACGACAAGAGACCCAGTACTTC. It yields the protein CSGGIRQETQYF.

V usage is TRBV18 and J usage is TRBJ1-1; D might be TRBD1 (6 bases). The CDR3 spans 15 residues. Germline CDR1 reads KGHSH; CDR2 reads LQKENI. The V gene lost 1 base and the J gene lost 4 bases, with 13 bases spanning the gap. In DNA, the CDR3 is TGTGCCAGCTCACCACGGACAGACTGGGCCACTGAAGCTTTCTTT. Residues: CASSPRTDWATEAFF.

The V gene is TRBV30, the J gene TRBJ1-2; the D gene is possibly TRBD1 (6 bases). The CDR3 length is 11 residues. The germline gives CDR1 GTSNPN, CDR2 SVGIG (reference sequence). Between the trimmed V and J ends, which lost 0 bases and 8 bases, there was a span of 7 bases. CDR3 nucleotides: TGTGCCTGGAGTGTACAGGGAGGCTACACCTTC. This gives the protein CAWSVQGGYTF.

The rearrangement links TRBV5-1 to TRBJ1-2, with 7 bases fitting TRBD1. Germline V lookup: CDR1 SGHRS, CDR2 YFSETQ. Trimming removed 4 bases from V and 3 bases from J; junction bases left unmatched: 12. CDR3 length: 16 amino acids. CDR3 residues: CASSPSSGTEDYGYTF. DNA for the CDR3: TGCGCCAGCAGCCCGTCCTCCGGGACAGAAGACTATGGCTACACCTTC.

The CDR3 DNA reads TGTGCCAGCAGCTTGAGGCGGGAAAACACTGAAGCTTTCTTT. Translated, it gives CASSLRRENTEAFF. J is TRBJ1-1 and V is TRBV7-3; D unresolved. Germline V gene sequence: CDR1 SGHTA, CDR2 FQGTGA. The CDR3 is made up of 14 amino acids. V was trimmed by 3 bases and J by 2 bases, leaving 10 bases between them.

A note on this clone: At the DNA level, this CDR3 is encoded by other sequences in the same sample as well. The chain combines TRBV5-4 with TRBJ2-7, with D perhaps TRBD1 (5 bases). This CDR3 is built from 13 residues. Per germline, CDR1 SGHNT and CDR2 YYREEE (reference sequence). The germline V and J ends were trimmed by 4 bases and 3 bases, with 11 bases remaining between them. Written as DNA, the CDR3 is TGTGCCAGCAGCCCGGGCAGGGACTACGAGCAGTACTTC. As protein: CASSPGRDYEQYF.

In its sample, this clone was seen a few times. The chain combines TRBV6-1 with TRBJ1-1; weak D call: TRBD1 (5 bases). This CDR3 comprises 18 residues. Trimming stripped 4 bases from V and 5 bases from J, with 26 bases between. The germline gives CDR1 MNHNS, CDR2 SASEGT. The CDR3 nucleotides are TGTGCCAGCAGTGCCTTTGGGCAGGAGGGATTAAAGGGGACTGAAGCTTTCTTT. It codes for CASSAFGQEGLKGTEAFF.